This T cell receptor (beta chain) originates from a study of CD8+ T cells in alopecia areata. Overall study: Grafted skin came from C3H/HeJ donors with spontaneous alopecia (about 6-13 months old) and was placed on approximately 7-10-week-old female C3H/HeJ mice.

This clone showed up just a few times. Its target is not known. All gene names here are mouse names. The read terminates 4 residues ahead of where the CDR3 ends, so the germline J gene completes it. RNA was extracted and reverse transcribed into cDNA as the sequencing template. Repertoires were generated with immunoSEQ multiplex PCR, while TCRdb's copy carries only in-frame clones and drops some. The sample includes 270,000 or so clones, none of them occurring once. This CDR3 is 13 amino acids long. Trimming shortened V by 1 base and J by 1 base, and 6 bases separated the two germline ends. CDR1 and CDR2 (germline): SGHSN, HYEKVE. Sorting of pooled cutaneous lymph node cells used CD4, CD8alpha, NKG2D, NKG2ACE and other markers. Study-wide results and caveats: Clonality was higher in lesional than normal scalp, especially in alopecia totalis/universalis. The study also sequences resident alphabeta T cells of normal skin in scalp samples. Clarity of TCR sharing across patients fell short of that in mice, possibly HLA-related.

The source is a C3H/HeJ mouse with alopecia areata. Strain haplotype at MHC: H2-k. Sequencing used CD4+ T cells sorted from a lymph node. The chain employs TRBV12-1 and TRBJ1-1; no definite D call. CDR3 loop: CASSLPKNTEVFF. The CDR3 DNA, read in part, is TGTGCCAGCTCTCTTCCAAAAAACACA. Combining the CDR3 with reference TRBV12-1 and TRBJ1-1 gives the whole variable domain DSGVVQSPRHIIKEKGGRSVLTCIPISGHSNVVWYQQTLGKELKFLIQHYEKVERDKGFLPSRFSVQQFDDYHSEMNMSALELEDSAMYFCASSLPKNTEVFFGKGTRLTVV.